Given below is one T cell receptor beta chain in context. Which antigen it targets is not known. No per-base quality is available; no much larger clone lies one base away. For sequencing of the TCRbeta CDR3 region, genomic DNA was extracted from the sorted cells. TCRbeta CDR3 regions were sequenced using the immunoSEQ Assay. TCRdb's version of the immuneACCESS table is confined to in-frame rearrangements and falls short of the full clone set. An unresolved V gene accounts for under half of the shortfall where checked; the remainder is of unknown origin. For this sample there are about 89,000 clones; approximately 90% appear just once. The ten largest account for approximately 0.28% of the sample. This entry comes from a study of OX40 agonist ivuxolimab in advanced cancers. For the wider study: Ivuxolimab was an agonistic, fully human IgG2 monoclonal antibody directed against OX40 (CD134), a costimulatory receptor. Patients were allowed to have had prior anti-PD-1, anti-PD-L1 or anti-CTLA-4 therapy, and 40% of the dose-escalation patients had previously received checkpoint inhibitors. The purpose of peripheral TCRbeta sequencing was to test whether ivuxolimab changed TCR sequence diversity and led to clonal T-cell expansion. The monotherapy dose-escalation portion (N = 52 patients) of the phase I ivuxolimab trial is reported in the paper. Intravenous ivuxolimab was administered to patients every 2 weeks at six dose levels: 0.01, 0.1, 0.3, 1.5, 3 and 10 mg/kg. A male proportion of 75% to 85% and a mean age of roughly 55 years, ranging from roughly 23 to 79, were recorded for the dose-escalation cohort. Of the roughly 52 dose-escalation patients, hepatocellular carcinoma was present in around 20, melanoma in roughly 15, renal cell carcinoma in 9 and head and neck cancer in 9. Partial responses occurred in three dose-escalation patients, of whom one had hepatocellular carcinoma and two had cutaneous melanoma. Summary of the overall study and its limitations: In the 0.1-3.0 mg/kg groups, partial responders had among the lowest normalized peripheral clonal expansion, particularly in CD8+ T cells. At doses of 0.1 to 3.0 mg/kg, clonal expansion of both CD4+ and CD8+ blood T cells was observed from baseline to week 6. The antigen specificity of the peripheral T cells that underwent clonal expansion was not determined. Low levels of normalized T-cell clonal expansion were also seen in some nonresponding patients. After ivuxolimab, more expanded clones were found on average in CD8+ T cells than in CD4+ T cells.

Its CDR3 holds 10 amino acids, cysteine through phenylalanine. CDR3 DNA is the only sequence kept; it has 30 bases, read in frame from the first base. CDR1 SQVTM and CDR2 ANQGSEA were looked up in the germline V gene. At the junction V is shortened by 4 bases and J by 10 bases, with 8 bases in between. The trial excluded patients who had a history of autoimmune disease or who were on systemic immunosuppression. Peripheral blood for TCR sequencing was collected from all dose cohorts at baseline, on cycle 4 day 1, and on cycle 7 day 1. Samples were obtained from an open-label, multicenter, first-in-human phase I dose-escalation trial of ivuxolimab. The trial enrolled adults with locally advanced or metastatic head and neck squamous cell, hepatocellular, melanoma or renal cell carcinoma. Before TCR sequencing, CD4+ T cells and CD8+ T cells were sorted from peripheral blood as separate populations.

This clonotype was obtained from an adult with an advanced solid tumor such as melanoma, head and neck, liver or kidney cancer. The sequence is built from TRBV29-1 and TRBJ2-1, with the D call tentatively TRBD1 or TRBD2, each fitting 5 bases. The source was CD4+ or CD8+ T cells sorted from blood, collected in a trial of the OX40 agonist ivuxolimab. The CDR3 corresponds to CSVVRDEQFF. The DNA is TGCAGCGTTGTGAGGGACGAGCAGTTCTTC.